This T cell receptor (beta chain) was sequenced for a study of T cell responses to AZD1222 COVID-19 vaccine. Profiling relied on immunoSEQ multiplex PCR, and the TCRdb table lists in-frame clones only, not all of them. The table has about 130,000 clones, about 89% seen once. About this clone itself: Its antigen remains unidentified.

Regarding the study as a whole: Increased Spike-specific TCR breadth and depth were observed after two AZD1222 doses. Donors skewed white British and female; clonal diversity was possibly underestimated.

The CDR3 extends over 15 amino acids. J gave up 10 bases and V 5 bases, and 12 bases lay outside the gene matches. In germline, CDR1 is SGHAT, CDR2 FQNNGV. The chain joins TRBV11-2 to TRBJ2-1; 9 bases line up with TRBD2. This TCR came from an adult who received the AZD1222 COVID-19 vaccine. The sequenced sample was peripheral blood, obtained 28 days after the second AZD1222 dose. The CDR3 DNA is TGTGCCAGCAGCCCCGTCCGCGGGAGGGCGGGAGAGCAGTTCTTC. This encodes CASSPVRGRAGEQFF.